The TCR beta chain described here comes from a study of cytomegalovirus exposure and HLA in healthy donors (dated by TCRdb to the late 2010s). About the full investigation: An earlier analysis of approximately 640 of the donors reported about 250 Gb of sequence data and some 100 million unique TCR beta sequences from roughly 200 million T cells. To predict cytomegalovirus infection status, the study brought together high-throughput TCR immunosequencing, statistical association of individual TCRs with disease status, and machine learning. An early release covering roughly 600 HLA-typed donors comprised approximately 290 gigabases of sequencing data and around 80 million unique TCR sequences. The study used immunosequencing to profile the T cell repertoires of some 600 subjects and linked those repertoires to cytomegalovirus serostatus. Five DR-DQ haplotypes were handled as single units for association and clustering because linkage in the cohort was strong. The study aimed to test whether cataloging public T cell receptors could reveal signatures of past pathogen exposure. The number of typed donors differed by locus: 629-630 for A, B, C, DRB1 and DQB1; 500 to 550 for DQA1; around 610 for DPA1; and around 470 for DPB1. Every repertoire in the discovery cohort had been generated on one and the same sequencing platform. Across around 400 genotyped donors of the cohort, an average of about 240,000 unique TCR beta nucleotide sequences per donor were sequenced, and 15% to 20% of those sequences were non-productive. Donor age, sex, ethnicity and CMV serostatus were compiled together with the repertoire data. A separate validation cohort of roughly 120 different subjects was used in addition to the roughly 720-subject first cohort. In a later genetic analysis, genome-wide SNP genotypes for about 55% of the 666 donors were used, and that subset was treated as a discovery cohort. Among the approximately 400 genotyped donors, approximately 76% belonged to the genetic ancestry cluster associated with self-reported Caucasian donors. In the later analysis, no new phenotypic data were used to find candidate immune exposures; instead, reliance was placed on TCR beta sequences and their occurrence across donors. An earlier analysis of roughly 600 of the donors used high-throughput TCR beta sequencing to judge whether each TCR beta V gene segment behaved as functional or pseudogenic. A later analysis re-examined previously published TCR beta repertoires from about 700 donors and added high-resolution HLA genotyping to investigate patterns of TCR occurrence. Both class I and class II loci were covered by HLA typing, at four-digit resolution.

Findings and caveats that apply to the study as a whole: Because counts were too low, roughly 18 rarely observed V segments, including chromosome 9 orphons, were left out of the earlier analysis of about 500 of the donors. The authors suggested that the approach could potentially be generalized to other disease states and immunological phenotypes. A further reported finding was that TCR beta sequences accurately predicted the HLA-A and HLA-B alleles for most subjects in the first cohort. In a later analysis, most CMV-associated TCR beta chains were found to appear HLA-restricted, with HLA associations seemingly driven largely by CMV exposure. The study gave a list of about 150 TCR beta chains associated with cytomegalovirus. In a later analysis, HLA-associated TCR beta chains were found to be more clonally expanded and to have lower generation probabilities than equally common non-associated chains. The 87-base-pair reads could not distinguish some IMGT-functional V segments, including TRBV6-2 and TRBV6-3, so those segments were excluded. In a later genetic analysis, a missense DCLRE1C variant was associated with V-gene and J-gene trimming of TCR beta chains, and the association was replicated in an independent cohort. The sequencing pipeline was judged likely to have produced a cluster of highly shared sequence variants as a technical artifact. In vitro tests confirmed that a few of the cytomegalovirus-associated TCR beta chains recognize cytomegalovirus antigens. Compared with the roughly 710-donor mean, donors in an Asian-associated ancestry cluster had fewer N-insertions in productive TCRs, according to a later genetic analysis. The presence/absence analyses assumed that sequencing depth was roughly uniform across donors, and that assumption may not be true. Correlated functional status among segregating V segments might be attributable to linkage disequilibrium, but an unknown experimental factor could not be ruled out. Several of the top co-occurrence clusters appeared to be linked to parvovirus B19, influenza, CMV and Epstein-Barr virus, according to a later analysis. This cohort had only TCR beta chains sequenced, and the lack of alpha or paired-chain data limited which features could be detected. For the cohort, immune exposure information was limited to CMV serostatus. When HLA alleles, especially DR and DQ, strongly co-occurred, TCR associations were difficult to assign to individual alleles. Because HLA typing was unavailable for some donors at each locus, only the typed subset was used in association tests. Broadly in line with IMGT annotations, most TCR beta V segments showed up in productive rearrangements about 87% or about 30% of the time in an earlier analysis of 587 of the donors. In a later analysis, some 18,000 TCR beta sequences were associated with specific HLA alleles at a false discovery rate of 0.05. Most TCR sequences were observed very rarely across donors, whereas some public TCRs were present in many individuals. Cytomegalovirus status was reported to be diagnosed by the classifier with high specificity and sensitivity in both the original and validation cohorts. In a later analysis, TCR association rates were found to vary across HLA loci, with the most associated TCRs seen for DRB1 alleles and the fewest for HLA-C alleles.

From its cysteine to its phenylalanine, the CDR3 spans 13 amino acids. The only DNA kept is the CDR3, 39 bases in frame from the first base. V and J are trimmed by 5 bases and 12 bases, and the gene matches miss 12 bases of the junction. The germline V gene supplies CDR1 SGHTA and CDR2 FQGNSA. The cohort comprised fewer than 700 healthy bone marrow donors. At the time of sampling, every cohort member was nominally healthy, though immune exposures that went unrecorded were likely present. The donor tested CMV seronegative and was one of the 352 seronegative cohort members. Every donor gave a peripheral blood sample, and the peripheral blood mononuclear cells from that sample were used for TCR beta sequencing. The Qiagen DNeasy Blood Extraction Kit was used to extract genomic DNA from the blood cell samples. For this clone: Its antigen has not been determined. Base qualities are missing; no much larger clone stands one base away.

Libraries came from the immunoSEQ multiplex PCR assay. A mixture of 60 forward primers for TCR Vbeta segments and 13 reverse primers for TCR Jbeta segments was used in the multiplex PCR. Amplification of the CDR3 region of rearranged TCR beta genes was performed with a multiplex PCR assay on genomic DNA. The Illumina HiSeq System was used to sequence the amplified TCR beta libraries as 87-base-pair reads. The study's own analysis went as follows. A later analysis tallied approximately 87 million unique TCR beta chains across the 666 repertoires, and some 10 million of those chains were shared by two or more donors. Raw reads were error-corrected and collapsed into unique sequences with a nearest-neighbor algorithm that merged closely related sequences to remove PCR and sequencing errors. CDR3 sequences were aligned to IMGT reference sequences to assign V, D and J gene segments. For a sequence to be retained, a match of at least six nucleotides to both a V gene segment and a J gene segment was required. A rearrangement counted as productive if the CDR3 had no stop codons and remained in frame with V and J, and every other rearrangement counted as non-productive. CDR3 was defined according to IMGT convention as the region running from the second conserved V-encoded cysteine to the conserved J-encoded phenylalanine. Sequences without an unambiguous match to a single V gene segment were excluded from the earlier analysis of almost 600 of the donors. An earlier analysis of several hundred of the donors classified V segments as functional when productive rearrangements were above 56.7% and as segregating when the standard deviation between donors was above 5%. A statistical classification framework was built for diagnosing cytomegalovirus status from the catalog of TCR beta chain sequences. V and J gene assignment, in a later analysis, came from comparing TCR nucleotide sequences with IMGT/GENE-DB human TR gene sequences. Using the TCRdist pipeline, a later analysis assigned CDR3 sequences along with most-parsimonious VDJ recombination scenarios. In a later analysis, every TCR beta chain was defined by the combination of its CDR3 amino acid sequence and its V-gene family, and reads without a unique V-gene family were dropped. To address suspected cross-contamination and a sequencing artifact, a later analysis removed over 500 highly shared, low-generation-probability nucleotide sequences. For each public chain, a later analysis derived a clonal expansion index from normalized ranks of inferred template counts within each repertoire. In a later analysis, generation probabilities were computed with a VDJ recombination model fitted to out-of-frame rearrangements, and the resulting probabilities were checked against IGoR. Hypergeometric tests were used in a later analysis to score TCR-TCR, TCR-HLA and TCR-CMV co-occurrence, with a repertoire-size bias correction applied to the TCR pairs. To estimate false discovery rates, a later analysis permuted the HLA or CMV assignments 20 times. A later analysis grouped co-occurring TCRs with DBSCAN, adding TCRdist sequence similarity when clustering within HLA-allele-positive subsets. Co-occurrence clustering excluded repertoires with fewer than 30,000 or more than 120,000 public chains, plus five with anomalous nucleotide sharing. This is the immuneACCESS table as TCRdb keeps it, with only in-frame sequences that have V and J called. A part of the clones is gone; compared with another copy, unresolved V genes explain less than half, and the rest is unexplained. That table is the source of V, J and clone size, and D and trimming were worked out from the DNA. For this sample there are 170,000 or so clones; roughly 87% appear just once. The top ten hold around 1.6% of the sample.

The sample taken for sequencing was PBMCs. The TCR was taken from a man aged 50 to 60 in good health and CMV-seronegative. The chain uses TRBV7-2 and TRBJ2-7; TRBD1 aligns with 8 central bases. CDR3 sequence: CASSQGADRARYF. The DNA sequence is TGTGCCAGCAGCCAGGGGGCGGACAGGGCGAGGTACTTC.